This T cell receptor (beta chain) appears in the sequencing data of a study of T cells after yellow fever vaccination. Study conclusions and caveats: Subsequent to the booster, the majority of primary-vaccination clones reappeared (about 97% CD4, approximately 90% CD8). Clonotype sharing between CD4 and CD8 compartments was small. Any FACS-sorted repertoire could hold abundant clonotypes that contaminate it from the bulk population.

Template switching with 5'RACE generated the TCR cDNA and added a universal primer site and UMIs. In TCRdb, the 5' RACE reads were re-called with MiXCR into one record per CDR3 protein. The data hold roughly 110,000 distinct CDR3 sequences, with under 9% observed a single time. This clonotype was seen many times. Its antigen is undetermined. This CDR3 has 13 amino acids. The V and J ends lost 8 bases and 5 bases respectively, with 16 bases between them. The clonotype was recovered from a man aged 25-45 years who received the YFV17D yellow fever vaccine. Sequencing was performed on CD8+ T cells sorted from PBMCs, taken 45 days after the yellow fever booster vaccination. This rearrangement joins TRBV12-3 or TRBV12-4 to TRBJ2-7; tentatively, D is TRBD1 or TRBD2 (5 bases each). This chain's CDR3 is CASGKSPGHEQYF. The CDR3 DNA is TGTGCCAGCGGCAAGTCCCCGGGGCACGAGCAGTACTTC.